The 6 T cell receptor beta chains listed next were all sequenced from one sample in a study of T cells in Graves' hyperthyroidism and ophthalmopathy. TCR beta CDR3 regions were amplified from RNA transcripts. The HTBI primer set drove a first-round RT-PCR of the TCR CDR3. TCRdb reprocessed the multiplex PCR reads via MiXCR and lists one record per CDR3 protein. The sample includes 530,000 or so distinct CDR3 sequences, approximately 17% of them seen just once. The sample comprised blood. The receptors stem from a woman in her late teens or twenties with Graves' ophthalmopathy.

The chain couples TRBV20-1 to TRBJ1-5; tentatively, D is TRBD1 (5 bases). The CDR3 loop spans 15 amino acids. Germline CDR1 and CDR2: DFQATT and SNEGSKA (reference sequence). Trimming took off 3 bases at V and 11 bases at J, with 23 bases between the two ends. In DNA, the CDR3 is TGCAGTGCTAGTCTCGACAGTACGTTTCCGGAGGCCCAGCATTTT. Protein: CSASLDSTFPEAQHF.

The rearrangement joins TRBV19 to TRBJ2-7, with D possibly matching TRBD1 (5 bases). V gave up 4 bases and J gave up 3 bases, with 10 bases separating them. The germline V gene has CDR1 LNHDA and CDR2 SQIVND (reference sequence). The CDR3 runs to 13 residues. The CDR3 sequence is CASSTQQGYEQYF. The CDR3 DNA reads as TGTGCCAGTAGTACTCAGCAGGGCTACGAGCAGTACTTC.

CDR3 sequence: CASSFWDRVDGELFF. CDR3 in DNA: TGTGCCAGCAGTTTCTGGGACAGGGTGGACGGGGAGCTGTTTTTT. V gene TRBV28 combines with J gene TRBJ2-2, with 9 bases matching TRBD1. V trimming: 3 bases; J trimming: 7 bases; junction bases outside the gene matches: 6. This CDR3 is 15 amino acids long. Germline V CDR1 and CDR2: MDHEN, SYDVKM.

This clonotype was seen repeatedly, ten times or more. This chain links TRBV12-3 or TRBV12-4 with TRBJ2-3; D call uncertain. The CDR3 loop spans 15 amino acids. V dropped 4 bases and J dropped 0 bases, with 11 bases sitting between them. The CDR3 loop is CASSYVLSSTDTQYF. Written as DNA, the CDR3 is TGTGCCAGCAGTTATGTACTTTCTAGCACAGATACGCAGTATTTT.

This clonotype was counted between two and nine times. The rearrangement uses TRBV27 and TRBJ2-4, with 11 bases identical to TRBD2. Germline values: CDR1 MNHEY, CDR2 SMNVEV (reference sequence). V shed 4 bases, J shed 8 bases, and the junction held 7 bases outside the gene matches. The CDR3 totals 15 residues. CDR3 sequence: CASSSSSGRRDIQYF. The CDR3 DNA is TGTGCCAGCAGTTCGTCTAGCGGGAGGAGGGACATTCAGTACTTC.

Comment on this clonotype: A read error may be the cause here, since a much bigger clone is one base away. V is TRBV6-5 and J is TRBJ2-5; the match to TRBD2 covers 7 bases. Trimming removed 1 base from V and 2 bases from J; junction bases left unmatched: 1. CDR1 and CDR2 from the germline V gene are MNHEY and SVGAGI. The CDR3 length is 14 residues. CDR3 DNA: TGTGCCAGCAGTTACTTGGGAGGGCAAGAGACCCAGTACTTC. Protein sequence: CASSYLGGQETQYF.